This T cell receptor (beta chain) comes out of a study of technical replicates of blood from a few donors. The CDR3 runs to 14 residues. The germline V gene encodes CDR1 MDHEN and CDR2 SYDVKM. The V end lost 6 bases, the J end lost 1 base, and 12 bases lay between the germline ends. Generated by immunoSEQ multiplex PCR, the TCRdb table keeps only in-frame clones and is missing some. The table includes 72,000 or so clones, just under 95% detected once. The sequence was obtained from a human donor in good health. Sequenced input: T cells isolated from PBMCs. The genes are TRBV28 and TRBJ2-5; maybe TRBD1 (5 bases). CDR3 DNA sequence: TGTGCCAGCAGGTACAGGTTCCTCCAAGAGACCCAGTACTTC. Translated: CASRYRFLQETQYF.